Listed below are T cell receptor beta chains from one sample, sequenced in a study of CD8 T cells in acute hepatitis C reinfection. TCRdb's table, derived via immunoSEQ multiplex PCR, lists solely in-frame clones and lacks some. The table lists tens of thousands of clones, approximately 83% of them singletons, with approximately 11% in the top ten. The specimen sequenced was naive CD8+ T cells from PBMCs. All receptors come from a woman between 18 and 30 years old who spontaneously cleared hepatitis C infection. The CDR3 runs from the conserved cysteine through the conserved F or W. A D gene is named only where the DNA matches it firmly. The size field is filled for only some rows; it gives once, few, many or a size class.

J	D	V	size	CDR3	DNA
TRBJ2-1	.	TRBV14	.	CASSPRPWGPYEQFF	TGTGCCAGCAGCCCGCGACCGTGGGGGCCATATGAGCAGTTCTTC
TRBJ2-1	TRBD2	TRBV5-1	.	CASTPDDGTSGRPYNEQFF	TGCGCCAGCACCCCGGACGACGGGACTAGCGGGAGGCCCTACAATGAGCAGTTCTTC
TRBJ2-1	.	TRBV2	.	CASSGGDSAFF	TGTGCCAGCAGTGGGGGAGACAGTGCGTTCTTC
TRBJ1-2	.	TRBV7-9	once	CASSLTDGYTF	TGTGCCAGCAGCTTGACAGATGGCTACACCTTC
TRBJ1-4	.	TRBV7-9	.	CASSLGGNPEKLFF	TGTGCCAGCAGCTTAGGGGGAAACCCTGAAAAACTGTTTTTT
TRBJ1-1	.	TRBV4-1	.	CASSPIGSAEAFF	TGCGCCAGCAGCCCCATCGGGAGCGCTGAAGCTTTCTTT
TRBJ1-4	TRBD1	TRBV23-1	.	CASSQIGTAMGRLFF	TGCGCCAGCAGTCAGATTGGGACAGCGATGGGACGATTGTTTTTT
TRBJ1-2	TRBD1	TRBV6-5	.	CASSTHSRDSF	TGTGCCAGCAGTACCCACTCCCGGGACAGCTTC
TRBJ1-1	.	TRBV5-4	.	CASSSAGTAEAFF	TGTGCCAGCAGCTCCGCAGGGACTGCTGAAGCTTTCTTT
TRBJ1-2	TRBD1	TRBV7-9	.	CASSEDRARGYTF	TGTGCCAGCAGCGAAGACAGGGCTCGTGGCTACACCTTC
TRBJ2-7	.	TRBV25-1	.	CASSDGTDALYGQYF	TGTGCCAGCAGTGACGGGACGGACGCGCTTTACGGGCAGTACTTC
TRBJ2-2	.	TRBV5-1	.	CASSTEGPTTGELFF	TGCGCCAGCAGCACCGAGGGACCCACGACCGGGGAGCTGTTTTTT
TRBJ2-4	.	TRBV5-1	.	CASSLVFGEKNIQYF	TGCGCCAGCAGCTTGGTGTTTGGCGAGAAAAACATTCAGTACTTC
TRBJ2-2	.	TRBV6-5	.	CASSYGPSGELFF	TGTGCCAGCAGTTACGGGCCTTCTGGGGAGCTGTTTTTT
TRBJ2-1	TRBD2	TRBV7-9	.	CASSPWTSGSNEQFF	TGTGCCAGCAGCCCTTGGACTAGCGGGAGCAATGAGCAGTTCTTC
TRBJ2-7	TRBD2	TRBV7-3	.	CASSLAGGPRSSEQYF	TGTGCCAGCAGCTTAGCGGGAGGGCCGAGGTCTTCCGAGCAGTACTTC
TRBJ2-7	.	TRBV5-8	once	CASSFGYEQYF	TGTGCCAGCAGCTTTGGCTACGAGCAGTACTTC
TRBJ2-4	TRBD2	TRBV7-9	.	CASSLEVAGAKNIQYF	TGTGCCAGCAGCTTAGAGGTAGCGGGAGCCAAAAACATTCAGTACTTC
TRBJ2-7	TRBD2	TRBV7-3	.	CASSTLAGVTYEQYF	TGTGCCAGCAGCACTTTAGCGGGTGTAACCTACGAGCAGTACTTC
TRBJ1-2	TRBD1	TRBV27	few	CASRHTGDGYTF	TGTGCCAGCAGGCATACAGGGGATGGCTACACCTTC
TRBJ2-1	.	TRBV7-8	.	CATATPNEQFF	TGTGCCACGGCAACCCCCAATGAGCAGTTCTTC
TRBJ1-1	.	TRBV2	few	CARMQSETEAFF	TGTGCCAGGATGCAGAGTGAGACTGAAGCTTTCTTT
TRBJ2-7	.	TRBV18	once	CASSPRRGAVYEQYF	TGTGCCAGCTCACCAAGGAGGGGGGCGGTCTACGAGCAGTACTTC
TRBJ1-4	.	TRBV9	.	CASSDRDGNEKLFF	TGTGCCAGCAGCGACCGGGACGGGAATGAAAAACTGTTTTTT
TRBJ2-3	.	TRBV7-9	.	CASSTDLTDTQYF	TGTGCCAGCAGCACGGACCTCACAGATACGCAGTATTTT
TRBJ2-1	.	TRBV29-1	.	CSGTDRHEQFF	TGCAGCGGGACGGACCGCCATGAGCAGTTCTTC
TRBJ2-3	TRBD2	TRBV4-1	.	CASSFYGQTSGTDTQYF	TGCGCCAGCAGCTTCTATGGACAGACTAGCGGCACAGATACGCAGTATTTT
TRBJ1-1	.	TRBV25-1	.	CASSERGSVMNTEAFF	TGTGCCAGCAGTGAACGGGGATCAGTGATGAACACTGAAGCTTTCTTT
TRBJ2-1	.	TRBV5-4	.	CASSLVSGAADEQFF	TGTGCCAGCAGCTTGGTCTCAGGGGCCGCAGATGAGCAGTTCTTC
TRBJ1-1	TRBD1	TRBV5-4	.	CASSPGTASEAFF	TGTGCCAGCAGCCCTGGGACAGCCTCTGAAGCTTTCTTT
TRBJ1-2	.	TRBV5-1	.	CASSFSVSLIHSGYTF	TGCGCCAGCAGCTTTTCCGTATCGCTGATTCATTCTGGCTACACCTTC
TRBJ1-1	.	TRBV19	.	CASSLSSNTEAFF	TGTGCCAGTAGTCTTTCTAGCAACACTGAAGCTTTCTTT
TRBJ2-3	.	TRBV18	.	CASSPGSSSTDTQYF	TGTGCCAGCTCACCAGGCAGTTCTAGCACAGATACGCAGTATTTT
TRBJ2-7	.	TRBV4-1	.	CASSPGVVSGYEQYF	TGCGCCAGCAGCCCGGGGGTGGTTAGCGGATACGAGCAGTACTTC
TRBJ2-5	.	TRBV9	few	CASSGPGGSQETQYF	TGTGCCAGCAGCGGTCCCGGGGGCTCCCAAGAGACCCAGTACTTC
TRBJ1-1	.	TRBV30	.	CAWSPPNTEAFF	TGTGCCTGGAGCCCCCCGAACACTGAAGCTTTCTTT
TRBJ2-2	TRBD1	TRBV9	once	CASSLTGDGTGELFF	TGTGCCAGCAGCTTGACAGGGGACGGCACCGGGGAGCTGTTTTTT
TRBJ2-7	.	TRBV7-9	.	CASSPDYEQYF	TGTGCCAGCAGCCCAGACTACGAGCAGTACTTC
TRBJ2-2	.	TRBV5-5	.	CASSSDLGIGVPAGELFF	TGTGCCAGCAGCTCCGATCTAGGAATCGGGGTTCCCGCCGGGGAGCTGTTTTTT
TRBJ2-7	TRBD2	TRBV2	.	CASTSELAGLDSYEQYF	TGTGCCAGCACCTCCGAACTAGCGGGCTTAGACTCCTACGAGCAGTACTTC
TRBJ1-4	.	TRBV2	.	CASTRTTTSTNEKLFF	TGTGCCAGCACAAGGACCACCACATCTACTAATGAAAAACTGTTTTTT
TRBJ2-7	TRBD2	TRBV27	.	CASSHLSGSRYEQYF	TGTGCCAGCAGCCACCTTAGCGGGAGTCGTTACGAGCAGTACTTC
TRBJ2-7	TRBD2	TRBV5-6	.	CASSLAGGAGEQYF	TGTGCCAGCAGCTTGGCGGGGGGGGCGGGCGAGCAGTACTTC
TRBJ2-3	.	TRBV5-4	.	CASREWGSTDTQYF	TGTGCCAGCAGGGAGTGGGGGAGCACAGATACGCAGTATTTT
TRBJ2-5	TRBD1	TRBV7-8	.	CASSPTGTEETQYF	TGTGCCAGCAGCCCAACCGGGACAGAAGAGACCCAGTACTTC
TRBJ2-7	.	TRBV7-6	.	CASSLNTNYEQYF	TGTGCCAGCAGCTTAAATACCAACTACGAGCAGTACTTC
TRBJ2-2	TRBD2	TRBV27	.	CASSTQPGLAVGELFF	TGTGCCAGCAGTACCCAACCGGGACTAGCGGTCGGGGAGCTGTTTTTT
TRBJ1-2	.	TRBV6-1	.	CASSPEAGSYGYTF	TGTGCCAGCAGTCCCGAGGCGGGGAGCTATGGCTACACCTTC
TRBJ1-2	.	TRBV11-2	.	CASSPGVGAMVNYGYTF	TGTGCCAGCAGCCCCGGTGTGGGGGCCATGGTAAACTATGGCTACACCTTC
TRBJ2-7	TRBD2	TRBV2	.	CASSDVLAVTYEQYF	TGTGCCAGCAGTGACGTACTAGCGGTTACCTACGAGCAGTACTTC
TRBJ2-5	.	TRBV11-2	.	CASSSPSDRTQETQYF	TGTGCCAGCAGCTCCCCCTCGGACAGAACCCAAGAGACCCAGTACTTC
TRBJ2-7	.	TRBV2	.	CASTKRSSYEQYF	TGTGCCAGCACGAAGCGGAGCTCCTACGAGCAGTACTTC
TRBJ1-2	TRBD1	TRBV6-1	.	CASREVQGRYGYTF	TGTGCCAGCAGGGAGGTACAGGGGAGGTATGGCTACACCTTC
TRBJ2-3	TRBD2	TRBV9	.	CASSDSGSLFGTQYF	TGTGCCAGCAGCGATAGCGGGAGCTTGTTCGGTACGCAGTATTTT
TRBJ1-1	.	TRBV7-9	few	CASSLDLENTEAFF	TGTGCCAGCAGCTTAGACCTAGAGAACACTGAAGCTTTCTTT